This is a list of T cell receptor beta chains from one sample in a study of radiotherapy plus CTLA-4 blockade in lung cancer. Assay: immunoSEQ multiplex PCR; the TCRdb copy retains only in-frame clones and omits some. Of around 45,000 clones detected, 55% to 80% appear once; the ten largest clones hold roughly 25%. The sample consisted of peripheral blood, taken from a patient treated with radiotherapy plus ipilimumab. These TCRs come from a human donor with non-small cell lung cancer who had a partial response to radiotherapy plus ipilimumab. Each CDR3 is given with its conserved first and last residue. The order of the fields is CDR3 DNA, CDR3 protein, D gene, clone size, V gene, J gene. A D gene is named only where the DNA matches it firmly. Clone size is given for some rows only: seen once, a few or many times, or a class if the clone is expanded.

CDR3 DNA: TGTGCCAGCAGCTTGGCTCACCTAGCTGGAAACACCATATATTTT
CDR3 protein: CASSLAHLAGNTIYF
D gene: .
clone size: .
V gene: TRBV5-5
J gene: TRBJ1-3

CDR3 DNA: TGTGCCAGCAGCCTAAGTAATGAGCAGTTCTTC
CDR3 protein: CASSLSNEQFF
D gene: .
clone size: .
V gene: TRBV7-6
J gene: TRBJ2-1

CDR3 DNA: TGCGCCAGCAGCAGGACAGGGAGCAGTGCGGAAAAACTGTTTTTT
CDR3 protein: CASSRTGSSAEKLFF
D gene: TRBD1
clone size: few
V gene: TRBV5-1
J gene: TRBJ1-4

CDR3 DNA: TGTGCCAGCAGCTTGGGGACAGGGCAAAATGAAAAACTGTTTTTT
CDR3 protein: CASSLGTGQNEKLFF
D gene: TRBD1
clone size: .
V gene: TRBV5-4
J gene: TRBJ1-4

CDR3 DNA: TGCGCCAGCAGGGACAGGGAGCTGTTTTTT
CDR3 protein: CASRDRELFF
D gene: .
clone size: few
V gene: TRBV10-2
J gene: TRBJ2-2

CDR3 DNA: TGTGCCAGCAGCTTAAGAGCACAGGGGTGGATAGCGGGAGGCCTCTACAATGAGCAGTTCTTC
CDR3 protein: CASSLRAQGWIAGGLYNEQFF
D gene: TRBD2
clone size: many
V gene: TRBV7-3
J gene: TRBJ2-1

CDR3 DNA: TGCAGCGTTGTATTGGGGCATTCATGGTTAACTGAAGCTTTCTTT
CDR3 protein: CSVVLGHSWLTEAFF
D gene: .
clone size: .
V gene: TRBV29-1
J gene: TRBJ1-1

CDR3 DNA: TGTGCCAGCAGTGAAGGCGGCAGCAACTATGGCTACACCTTC
CDR3 protein: CASSEGGSNYGYTF
D gene: .
clone size: .
V gene: TRBV6-1
J gene: TRBJ1-2

CDR3 DNA: TGTGCCAGCAGCTTACGGGGGGATAATTCACCCCTCCACTTT
CDR3 protein: CASSLRGDNSPLHF
D gene: .
clone size: .
V gene: TRBV7-3
J gene: TRBJ1-6

CDR3 DNA: TGTGCCAGCGGGACAGGGGCGCGGGAGACCCAGTACTTC
CDR3 protein: CASGTGARETQYF
D gene: TRBD1
clone size: .
V gene: TRBV27
J gene: TRBJ2-5

CDR3 DNA: TGTGCCAGCAGTTACCGACGTGGGTACAGTTCAGTCTTC
CDR3 protein: CASSYRRGYSSVF
D gene: .
clone size: .
V gene: TRBV6-6
J gene: TRBJ2-7

CDR3 DNA: TGCGCCAGCAGCCAACCGGACAGGGACGGTCAGCCCCAGCATTTT
CDR3 protein: CASSQPDRDGQPQHF
D gene: TRBD1
clone size: .
V gene: TRBV4-3
J gene: TRBJ1-5

CDR3 DNA: TGTGCCAGCAGCTTAATCCTGAGCTCTGGAAACACCATATATTTT
CDR3 protein: CASSLILSSGNTIYF
D gene: .
clone size: .
V gene: TRBV7-8
J gene: TRBJ1-3

CDR3 DNA: TGTGCCATCAGTGAGCCGGGACAGGGTTTCTACGAGCAGTACTTC
CDR3 protein: CAISEPGQGFYEQYF
D gene: TRBD1
clone size: .
V gene: TRBV10-3
J gene: TRBJ2-7

CDR3 DNA: TGCGCCAGCAGGGCGGCAGGGGACAATCAGCCCCAGCATTTT
CDR3 protein: CASRAAGDNQPQHF
D gene: .
clone size: .
V gene: TRBV5-1
J gene: TRBJ1-5

CDR3 DNA: TGTGCCAGCACTTCTAGCGGGAACTACTACGAGCAGTACTTC
CDR3 protein: CASTSSGNYYEQYF
D gene: TRBD2
clone size: .
V gene: TRBV7-9
J gene: TRBJ2-7

CDR3 DNA: TGTGCCAGCAGCTTAAGGCAGTCAGGGCAAGAGACCCAGTACTTC
CDR3 protein: CASSLRQSGQETQYF
D gene: .
clone size: .
V gene: TRBV5-4
J gene: TRBJ2-5

CDR3 DNA: TGTGCCAGCAGCCCTAGGGGGGGAACTAATGAAAAACTGTTTTTT
CDR3 protein: CASSPRGGTNEKLFF
D gene: .
clone size: .
V gene: TRBV7-2
J gene: TRBJ1-4

CDR3 DNA: TGTGCCAGCAGCTTAGTCGCGCCCACTAGCGACTCTGGGGCCAACGTCCTGACTTTC
CDR3 protein: CASSLVAPTSDSGANVLTF
D gene: TRBD2
clone size: .
V gene: TRBV7-8
J gene: TRBJ2-6

CDR3 DNA: TGTGCCAGCACTTTCCCCGGGGGACAGGGCCGCACAGATACGCAGTATTTT
CDR3 protein: CASTFPGGQGRTDTQYF
D gene: TRBD1
clone size: few
V gene: TRBV5-5
J gene: TRBJ2-3

CDR3 DNA: TGTGCCAGCAGCTCCGATATCCGGGCCCGAAGCGGTGGCTACACCTTC
CDR3 protein: CASSSDIRARSGGYTF
D gene: .
clone size: .
V gene: TRBV11-2
J gene: TRBJ1-2

CDR3 DNA: TGTGCCAGCAGTGATAATGGATCGGGAGGAGGGTCCTACGAGCAGTACTTC
CDR3 protein: CASSDNGSGGGSYEQYF
D gene: TRBD2
clone size: once
V gene: TRBV6-1
J gene: TRBJ2-7

CDR3 DNA: TGTGCCAGCACCGGGGCGGGAGGGTTCTCCTACGAGCAGTACTTC
CDR3 protein: CASTGAGGFSYEQYF
D gene: TRBD2
clone size: .
V gene: TRBV6-1
J gene: TRBJ2-7

CDR3 DNA: TGCGCCAGCAGCCAAGGAAATTTAGACAGGCGCTATGGCTACACCTTC
CDR3 protein: CASSQGNLDRRYGYTF
D gene: .
clone size: .
V gene: TRBV4-1
J gene: TRBJ1-2

CDR3 DNA: TGCGCCAGCAGCTTCCAGACTAGCGGGGGCCCCTCGTCAGAGACCCAGTACTTC
CDR3 protein: CASSFQTSGGPSSETQYF
D gene: TRBD2
clone size: .
V gene: TRBV5-1
J gene: TRBJ2-5

CDR3 DNA: TGTGCCAGCAGCATTAGGGGTGGGGAGACCCAGTACTTC
CDR3 protein: CASSIRGGETQYF
D gene: .
clone size: .
V gene: TRBV7-3
J gene: TRBJ2-5

CDR3 DNA: TGTGCCAGCTCAGGGCAAGCGAACACTGAAGCTTTCTTT
CDR3 protein: CASSGQANTEAFF
D gene: .
clone size: .
V gene: TRBV18
J gene: TRBJ1-1

CDR3 DNA: TGTGCCAGCAGCGATGGGAGCTACGAGCAGTACTTC
CDR3 protein: CASSDGSYEQYF
D gene: .
clone size: .
V gene: TRBV9
J gene: TRBJ2-7

CDR3 DNA: TGTGCCACCAGCAGAGAGTTCGGGATCCGTAACGAGCAGTACTTC
CDR3 protein: CATSREFGIRNEQYF
D gene: .
clone size: .
V gene: TRBV15
J gene: TRBJ2-7

CDR3 DNA: TGTGCCAGCATAAAGGGGAAAAATGAGCAGTTCTTC
CDR3 protein: CASIKGKNEQFF
D gene: .
clone size: .
V gene: TRBV7-9
J gene: TRBJ2-1